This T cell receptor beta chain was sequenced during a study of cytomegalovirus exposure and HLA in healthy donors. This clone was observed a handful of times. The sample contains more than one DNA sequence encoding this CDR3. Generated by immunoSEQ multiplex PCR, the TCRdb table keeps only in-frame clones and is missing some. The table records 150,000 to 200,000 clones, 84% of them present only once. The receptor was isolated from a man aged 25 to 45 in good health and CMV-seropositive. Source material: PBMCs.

The chain's CDR3 is CASSPRTGGYGELFF. The DNA of the CDR3 is TGTGCCAGCAGCCCGCGGACAGGGGGCTACGGGGAGCTGTTTTTT. The chain links TRBV11-2 to TRBJ2-2; 11 bases are a match to TRBD1. Germline loops: CDR1 SGHAT, CDR2 FQNNGV. The ends lost 5 bases at V and 7 bases at J; junction bases unmatched: 6. The CDR3 extends over 15 amino acids.